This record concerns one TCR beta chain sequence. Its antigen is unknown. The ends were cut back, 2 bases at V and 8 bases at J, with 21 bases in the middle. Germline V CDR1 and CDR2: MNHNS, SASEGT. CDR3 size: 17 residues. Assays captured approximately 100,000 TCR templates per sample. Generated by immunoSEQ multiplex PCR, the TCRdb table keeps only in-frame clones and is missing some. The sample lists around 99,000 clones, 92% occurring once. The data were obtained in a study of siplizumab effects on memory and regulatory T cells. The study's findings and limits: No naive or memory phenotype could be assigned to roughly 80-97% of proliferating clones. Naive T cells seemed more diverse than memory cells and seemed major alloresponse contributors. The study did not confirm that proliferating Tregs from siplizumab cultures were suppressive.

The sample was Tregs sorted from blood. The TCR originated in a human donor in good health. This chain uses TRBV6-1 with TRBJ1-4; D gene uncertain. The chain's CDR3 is CASSETPYFTTSEKLFF. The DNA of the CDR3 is TGTGCCAGCAGTGAAACCCCCTATTTCACCACCAGCGAAAAACTGTTTTTT.